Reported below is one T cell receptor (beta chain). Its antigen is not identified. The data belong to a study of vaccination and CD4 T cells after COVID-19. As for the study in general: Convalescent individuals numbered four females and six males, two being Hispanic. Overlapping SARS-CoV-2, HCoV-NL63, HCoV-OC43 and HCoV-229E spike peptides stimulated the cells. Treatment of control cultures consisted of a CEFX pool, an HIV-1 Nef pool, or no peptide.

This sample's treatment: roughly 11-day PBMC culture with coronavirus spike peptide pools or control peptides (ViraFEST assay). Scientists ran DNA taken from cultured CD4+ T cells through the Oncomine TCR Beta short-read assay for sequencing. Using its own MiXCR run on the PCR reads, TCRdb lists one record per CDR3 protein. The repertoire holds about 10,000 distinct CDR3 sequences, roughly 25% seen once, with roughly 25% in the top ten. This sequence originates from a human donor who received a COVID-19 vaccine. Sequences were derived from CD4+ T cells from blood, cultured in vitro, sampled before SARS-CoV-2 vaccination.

CDR3 in amino acids: CASGTGFGNSPLHF. As DNA, the CDR3 is TGTGCCAGCGGGACTGGCTTTGGGAATTCACCCCTCCACTTT. The V call is TRBV5-6, the J call TRBJ1-6; weak D call: TRBD1 (5 bases). The CDR3 spans 14 residues. Germline V gene data show CDR1 as SGHDT and CDR2 as YYEEEE. V gave up 7 bases and J gave up 7 bases, with 15 bases separating them.